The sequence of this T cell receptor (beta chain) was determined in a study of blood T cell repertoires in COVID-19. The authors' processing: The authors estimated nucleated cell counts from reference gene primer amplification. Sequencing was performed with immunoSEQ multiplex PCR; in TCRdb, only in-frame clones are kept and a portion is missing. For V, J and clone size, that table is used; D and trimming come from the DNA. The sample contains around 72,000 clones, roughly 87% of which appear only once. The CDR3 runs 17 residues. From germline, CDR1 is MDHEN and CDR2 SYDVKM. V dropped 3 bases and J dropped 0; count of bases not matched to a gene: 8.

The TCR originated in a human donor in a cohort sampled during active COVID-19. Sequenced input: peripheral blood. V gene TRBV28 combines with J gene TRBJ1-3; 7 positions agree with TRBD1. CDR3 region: CASSLTGTEISGNTIYF. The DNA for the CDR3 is TGTGCCAGCAGTTTGACCGGGACAGAAATCTCTGGAAACACCATATATTTT.